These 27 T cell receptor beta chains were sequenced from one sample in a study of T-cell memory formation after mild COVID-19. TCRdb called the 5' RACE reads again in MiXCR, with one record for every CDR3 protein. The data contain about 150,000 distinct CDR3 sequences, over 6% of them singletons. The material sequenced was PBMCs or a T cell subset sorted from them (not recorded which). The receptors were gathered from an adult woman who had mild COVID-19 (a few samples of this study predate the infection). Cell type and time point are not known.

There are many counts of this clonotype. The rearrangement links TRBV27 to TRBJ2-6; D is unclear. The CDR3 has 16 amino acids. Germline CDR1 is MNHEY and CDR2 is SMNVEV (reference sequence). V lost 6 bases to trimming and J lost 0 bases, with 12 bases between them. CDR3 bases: TGTGCCAGCAGCTCAGGACGGTTCTCTGGGGCCAACGTCCTGACTTTC. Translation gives CASSSGRFSGANVLTF.

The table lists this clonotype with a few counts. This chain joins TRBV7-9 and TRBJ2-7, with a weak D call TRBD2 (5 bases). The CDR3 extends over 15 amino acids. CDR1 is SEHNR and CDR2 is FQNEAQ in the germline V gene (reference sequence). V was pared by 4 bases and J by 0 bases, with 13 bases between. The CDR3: CASSYITGISYEQYF. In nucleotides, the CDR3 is TGTGCCAGCAGCTATATTACCGGGATCTCCTACGAGCAGTACTTC.

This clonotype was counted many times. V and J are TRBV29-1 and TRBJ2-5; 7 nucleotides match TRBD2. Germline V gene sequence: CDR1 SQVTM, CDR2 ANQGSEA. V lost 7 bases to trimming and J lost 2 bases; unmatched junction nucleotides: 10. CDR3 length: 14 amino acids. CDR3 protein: CSASRGVRQETQYF. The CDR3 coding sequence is TGCAGCGCCTCCCGGGGGGTCAGACAAGAGACCCAGTACTTC.

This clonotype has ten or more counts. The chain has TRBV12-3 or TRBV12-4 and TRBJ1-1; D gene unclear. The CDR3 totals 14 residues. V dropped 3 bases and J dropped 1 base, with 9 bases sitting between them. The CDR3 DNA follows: TGTGCCAGCAGTTTGGAGGGATGGAACACTGAAGCTTTCTTT. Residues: CASSLEGWNTEAFF.

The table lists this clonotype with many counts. CDR3 loop: CASRPNGTDTQYF. In nucleotides, the CDR3 is TGCGCCAGCAGACCCAATGGTACAGATACGCAGTATTTT. The chain carries TRBV5-1 and TRBJ2-3; D call uncertain. The length of the CDR3 is 13 residues. Germline V CDR1 and CDR2: SGHRS, YFSETQ. Trimming removed 5 bases at V and 3 bases at J, with 10 bases between.

The CDR3 region is CASSPPLGTGGGEQYF. CDR3 bases: TGTGCCAGCTCACCACCTCTCGGGACAGGGGGTGGCGAGCAGTACTTC. The chain couples TRBV18 to TRBJ2-7, with 11 bases aligning to TRBD1. The V segment lost 0 bases and the J segment 6 bases; nucleotides outside the gene matches: 7. This CDR3 is 16 amino acids long. The germline V gene encodes CDR1 KGHSH and CDR2 LQKENI.

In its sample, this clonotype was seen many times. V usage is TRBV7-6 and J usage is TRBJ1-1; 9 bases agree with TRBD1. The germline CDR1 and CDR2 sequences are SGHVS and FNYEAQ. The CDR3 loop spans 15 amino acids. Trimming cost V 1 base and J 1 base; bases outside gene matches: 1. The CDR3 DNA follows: TGTGCCAGCAGCTTAGAGGGACAGGGGAACACTGAAGCTTTCTTT. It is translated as CASSLEGQGNTEAFF.

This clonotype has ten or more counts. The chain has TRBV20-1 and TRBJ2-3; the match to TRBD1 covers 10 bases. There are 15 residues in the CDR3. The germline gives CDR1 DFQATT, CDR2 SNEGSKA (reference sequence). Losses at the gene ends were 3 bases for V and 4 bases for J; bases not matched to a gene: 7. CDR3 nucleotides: TGCAGTGCTAGTCACAGGGACAGGGGCGCAGATACGCAGTATTTT. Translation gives CSASHRDRGADTQYF.

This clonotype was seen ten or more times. The CDR3 coding sequence is TGCGCCAGCAGCTTGGGGCGTCAAGAGACCCAGTACTTC. Translating it yields CASSLGRQETQYF. The gene calls are TRBV5-1 and TRBJ2-5; no clear D gene. The CDR3 covers 13 residues. Germline-derived CDR1 and CDR2 are SGHRS and YFSETQ. The V gene lost 0 bases and the J gene lost 2 bases, with 5 bases spanning the gap.

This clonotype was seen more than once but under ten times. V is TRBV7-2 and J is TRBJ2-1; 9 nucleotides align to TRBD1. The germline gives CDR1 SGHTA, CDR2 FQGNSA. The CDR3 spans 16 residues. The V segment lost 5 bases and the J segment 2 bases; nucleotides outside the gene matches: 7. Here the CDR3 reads CASSPRTGVAYNEQFF. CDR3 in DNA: TGTGCCAGCAGCCCACGGACAGGGGTGGCCTACAATGAGCAGTTCTTC.

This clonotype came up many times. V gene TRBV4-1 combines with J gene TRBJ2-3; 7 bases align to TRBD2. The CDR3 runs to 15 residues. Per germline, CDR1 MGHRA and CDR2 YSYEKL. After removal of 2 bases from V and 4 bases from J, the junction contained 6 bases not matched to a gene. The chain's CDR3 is CASSQKGGEADTQYF. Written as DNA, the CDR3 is TGCGCCAGCAGCCAAAAGGGAGGGGAAGCAGATACGCAGTATTTT.

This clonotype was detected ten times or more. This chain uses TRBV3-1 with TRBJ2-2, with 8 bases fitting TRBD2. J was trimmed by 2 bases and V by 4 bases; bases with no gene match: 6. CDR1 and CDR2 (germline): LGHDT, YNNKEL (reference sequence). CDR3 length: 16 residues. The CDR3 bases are TGTGCCAGCAGCCTATTACTAGCGGCAAACACCGGGGAGCTGTTTTTT. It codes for CASSLLLAANTGELFF.

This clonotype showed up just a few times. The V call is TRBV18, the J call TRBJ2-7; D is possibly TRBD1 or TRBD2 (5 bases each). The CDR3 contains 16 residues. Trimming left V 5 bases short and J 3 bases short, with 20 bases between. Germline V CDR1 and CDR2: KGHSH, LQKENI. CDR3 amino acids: CASSSAGTRDFYEQYF. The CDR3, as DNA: TGTGCCAGCTCATCTGCCGGGACCCGGGATTTCTACGAGCAGTACTTC.

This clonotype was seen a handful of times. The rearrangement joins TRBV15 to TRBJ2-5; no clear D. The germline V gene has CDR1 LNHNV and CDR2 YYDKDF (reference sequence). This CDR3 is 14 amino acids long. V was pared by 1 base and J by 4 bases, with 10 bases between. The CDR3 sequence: CATSRGALAETQYF. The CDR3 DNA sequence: TGTGCCACCAGCAGAGGGGCACTTGCAGAGACCCAGTACTTC. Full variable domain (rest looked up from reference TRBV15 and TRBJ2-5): DAMVIQNPRYQVTQFGKPVTLSCSQTLNHNVMYWYQQKSSQAPKLLFHYYDKDFNNEADTPDNFQSRRPNTSFCFLDIRSPGLGDTAMYLCATSRGALAETQYFGPGTRLLVL.

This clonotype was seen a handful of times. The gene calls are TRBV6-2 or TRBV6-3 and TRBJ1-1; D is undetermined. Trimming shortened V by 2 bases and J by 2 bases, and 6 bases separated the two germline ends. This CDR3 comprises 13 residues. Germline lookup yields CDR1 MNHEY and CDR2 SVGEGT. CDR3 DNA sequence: TGTGCCAGCAGTTACGCACCTAACACTGAAGCTTTCTTT. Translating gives CASSYAPNTEAFF.

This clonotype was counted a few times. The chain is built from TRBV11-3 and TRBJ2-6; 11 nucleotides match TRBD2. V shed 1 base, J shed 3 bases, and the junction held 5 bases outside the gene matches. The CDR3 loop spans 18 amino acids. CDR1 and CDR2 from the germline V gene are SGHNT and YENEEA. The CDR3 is CASSLGLAGGLGANVLTF. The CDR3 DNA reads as TGTGCCAGCAGCTTAGGTCTAGCGGGAGGTCTTGGGGCCAACGTCCTGACTTTC.

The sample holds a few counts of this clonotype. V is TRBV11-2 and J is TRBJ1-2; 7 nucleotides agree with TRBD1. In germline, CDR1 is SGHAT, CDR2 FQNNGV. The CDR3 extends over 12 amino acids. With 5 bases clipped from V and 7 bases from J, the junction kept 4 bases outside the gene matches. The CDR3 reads CASSPSGGGYTF. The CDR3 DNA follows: TGTGCCAGCAGCCCGTCAGGGGGTGGCTACACCTTC.

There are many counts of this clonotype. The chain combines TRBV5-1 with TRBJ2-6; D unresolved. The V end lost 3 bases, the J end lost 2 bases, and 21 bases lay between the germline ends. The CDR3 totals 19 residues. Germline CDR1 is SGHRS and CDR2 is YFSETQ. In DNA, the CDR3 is TGCGCCAGCAGCTCAAGACGGGTCGCTCCTTCCCCTGGGGCCAACGTCCTGACTTTC. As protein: CASSSRRVAPSPGANVLTF.

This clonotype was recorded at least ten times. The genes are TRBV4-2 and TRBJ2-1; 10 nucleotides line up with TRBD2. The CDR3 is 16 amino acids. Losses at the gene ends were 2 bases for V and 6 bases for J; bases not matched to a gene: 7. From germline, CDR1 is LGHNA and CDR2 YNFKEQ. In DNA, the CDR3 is TGTGCCAGCAGCCAACAACTAGCGGGATGGGGCAATGAGCAGTTCTTC. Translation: CASSQQLAGWGNEQFF.

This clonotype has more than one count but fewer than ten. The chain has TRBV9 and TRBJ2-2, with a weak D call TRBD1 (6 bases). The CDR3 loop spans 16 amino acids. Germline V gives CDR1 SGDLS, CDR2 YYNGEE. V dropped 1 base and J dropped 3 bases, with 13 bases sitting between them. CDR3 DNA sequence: TGTGCCAGCAGCGTATATGCGGACAGATACACCGGGGAGCTGTTTTTT. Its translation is CASSVYADRYTGELFF. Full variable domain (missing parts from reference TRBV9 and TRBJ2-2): DSGVTQTPKHLITATGQRVTLRCSPRSGDLSVYWYQQSLDQGLQFLIQYYNGEERAKGNILERFSAQQFPDLHSELNLSSLELGDSALYFCASSVYADRYTGELFFGEGSRLTVL.

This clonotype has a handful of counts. The CDR3 DNA is TGCGCCAGCACTGGACAGGGAGTTGGCTACACCTTC. It yields the protein CASTGQGVGYTF. This chain uses TRBV5-1 with TRBJ1-2, with 8 bases that match TRBD1. Losses at the gene ends were 6 bases for V and 7 bases for J; bases not matched to a gene: 5. The CDR3 has 12 residues. Germline V gene lookup returns CDR1 SGHRS and CDR2 YFSETQ.

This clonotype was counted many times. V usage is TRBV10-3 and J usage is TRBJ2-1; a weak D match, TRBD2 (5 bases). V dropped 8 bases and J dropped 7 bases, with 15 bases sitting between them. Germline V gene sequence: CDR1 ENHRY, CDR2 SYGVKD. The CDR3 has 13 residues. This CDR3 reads CAIGRNPGNEQFF. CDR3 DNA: TGTGCCATCGGGAGAAACCCCGGGAATGAGCAGTTCTTC.

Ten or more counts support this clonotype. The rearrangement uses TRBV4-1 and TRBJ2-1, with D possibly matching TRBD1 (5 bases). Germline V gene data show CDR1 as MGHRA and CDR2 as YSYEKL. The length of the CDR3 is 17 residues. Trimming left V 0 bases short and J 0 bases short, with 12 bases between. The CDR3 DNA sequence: TGCGCCAGCAGCCAAGAGTATAAGGGGTTCTCCTACAATGAGCAGTTCTTC. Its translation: CASSQEYKGFSYNEQFF.

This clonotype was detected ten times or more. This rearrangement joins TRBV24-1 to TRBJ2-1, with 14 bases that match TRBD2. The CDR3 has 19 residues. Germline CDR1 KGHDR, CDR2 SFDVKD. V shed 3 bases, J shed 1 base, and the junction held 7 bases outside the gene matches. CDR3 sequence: CATSDNTGTSGRSYNEQFF. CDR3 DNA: TGTGCCACCAGTGATAACACCGGGACTAGCGGGAGATCCTACAATGAGCAGTTCTTC.

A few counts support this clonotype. The CDR3 DNA is TGTGCCAGCAGCTGGAAACAGGTGAACTCTGGAAACACCATATATTTT. Translating it yields CASSWKQVNSGNTIYF. The V gene is TRBV7-9, the J gene TRBJ1-3, with a possible D match to TRBD1 (5 bases). The V end was cut by 4 bases, the J end by 0 bases, with 13 bases between. Germline lookup yields CDR1 SEHNR and CDR2 FQNEAQ (reference sequence). The CDR3 is 16 residues long.

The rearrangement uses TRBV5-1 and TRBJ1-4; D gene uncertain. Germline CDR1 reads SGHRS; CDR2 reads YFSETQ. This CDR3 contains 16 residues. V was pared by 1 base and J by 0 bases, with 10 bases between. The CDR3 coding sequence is TGCGCCAGCAGCTTGCGAAGCAGTACAACTAATGAAAAACTGTTTTTT. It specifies CASSLRSSTTNEKLFF.

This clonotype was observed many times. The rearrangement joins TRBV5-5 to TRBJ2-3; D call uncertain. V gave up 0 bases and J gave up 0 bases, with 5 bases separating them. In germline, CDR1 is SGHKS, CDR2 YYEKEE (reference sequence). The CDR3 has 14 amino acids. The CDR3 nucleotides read TGTGCCAGCAGCTTGGACAGAAGCACAGATACGCAGTATTTT. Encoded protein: CASSLDRSTDTQYF.